Described below is a single TCR beta chain sequence and its context. The same CDR3 also results from other DNA sequences found in this sample. This record comes from a study of blood T cell repertoires in COVID-19. TCRdb's table, derived via immunoSEQ multiplex PCR, lists solely in-frame clones and lacks some. Altogether over 100,000 clones are present, about nine tenths being singletons, with the ten largest covering around 14%. The source material was peripheral blood. This sequence originates from a man aged 50 to 60 with acute or convalescent COVID-19.

The CDR3 nucleotides read TGTGCCAGCAGTTTCTGGACAGGGGGTCTGCTCTCCTACGAGCAGTACTTC. It specifies CASSFWTGGLLSYEQYF. The chain has TRBV28 and TRBJ2-7; 10 nucleotides match TRBD1. This CDR3 has 17 amino acids. Germline lookup yields CDR1 MDHEN and CDR2 SYDVKM. V was clipped by 3 bases and J by 0 bases; unmatched bases: 8.